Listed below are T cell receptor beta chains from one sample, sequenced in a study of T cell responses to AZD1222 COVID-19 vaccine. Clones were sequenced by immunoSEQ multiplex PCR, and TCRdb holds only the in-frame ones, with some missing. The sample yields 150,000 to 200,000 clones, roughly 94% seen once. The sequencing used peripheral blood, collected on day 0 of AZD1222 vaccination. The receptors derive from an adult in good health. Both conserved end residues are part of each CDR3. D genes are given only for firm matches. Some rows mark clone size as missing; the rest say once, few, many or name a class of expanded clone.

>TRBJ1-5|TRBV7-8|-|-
CASSLLIREDNQPQHF
TGTGCCAGCAGCTTACTGATCCGGGAGGATAATCAGCCCCAGCATTTT
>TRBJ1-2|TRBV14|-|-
CASSPYERNPNYGYTF
TGTGCCAGCAGCCCTTATGAAAGGAATCCAAACTATGGCTACACCTTC
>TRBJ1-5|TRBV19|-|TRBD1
CASSDRVRQPQHF
TGTGCCAGTAGTGACAGGGTCCGTCAGCCCCAGCATTTT
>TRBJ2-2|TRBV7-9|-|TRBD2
CASSLVREGRHGELFF
TGTGCCAGCAGCTTAGTCCGGGAGGGCCGTCACGGGGAGCTGTTTTTT
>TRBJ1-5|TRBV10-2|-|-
CASTFGRGANQPQHF
TGCGCCAGCACATTCGGTAGGGGGGCGAATCAGCCCCAGCATTTT
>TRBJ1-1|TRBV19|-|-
CASTPRGNTEAFF
TGTGCCAGTACCCCACGAGGGAACACTGAAGCTTTCTTT
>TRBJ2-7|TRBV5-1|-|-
CASSLRTDGPREQYF
TGCGCCAGCAGCCTCCGGACAGATGGGCCTCGGGAGCAGTACTTC
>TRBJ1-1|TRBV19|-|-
CASRNRLEAFF
TGTGCCAGTAGGAATCGGTTGGAAGCTTTCTTT
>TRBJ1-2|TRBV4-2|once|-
CASSQDGTPSDGYTF
TGTGCCAGCAGCCAAGACGGGACCCCCTCGGATGGCTACACCTTC
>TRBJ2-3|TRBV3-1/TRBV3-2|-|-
CASSYDRKQYF
TGTGCCAGCAGCTACGATAGGAAGCAGTATTTT
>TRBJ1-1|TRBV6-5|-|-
CASTRVVTEAFF
TGTGCCAGTACCAGGGTGGTAACTGAAGCTTTCTTT
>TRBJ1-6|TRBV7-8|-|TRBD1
CASSRYRGDNSPLHF
TGTGCCAGCAGCCGCTACAGGGGGGATAATTCACCCCTCCACTTT
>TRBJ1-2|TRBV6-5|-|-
CASSYFLGSDGYTF
TGTGCCAGCAGTTACTTTTTAGGGAGTGATGGCTACACCTTC
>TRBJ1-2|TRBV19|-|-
CARDKGGDGYTF
TGTGCCCGTGACAAGGGTGGCGATGGCTACACCTTC
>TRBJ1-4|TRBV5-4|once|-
CASAAGVTEKLFF
TGTGCCAGCGCGGCAGGGGTGACTGAAAAACTGTTTTTT
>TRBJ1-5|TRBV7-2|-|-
CASSPGASQPQHF
TGTGCCAGCAGTCCAGGGGCCTCCCAGCCCCAGCATTTT
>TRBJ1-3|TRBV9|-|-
CASSVTLGDTIYF
TGTGCCAGCAGCGTAACCCTGGGGGACACCATATATTTT
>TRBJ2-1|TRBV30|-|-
CAWSTGAHNEQFF
TGTGCCTGGAGTACGGGCGCCCACAATGAGCAGTTCTTC
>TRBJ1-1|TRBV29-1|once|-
CSVAGPRGEAFF
TGCAGCGTTGCGGGGCCCCGCGGTGAAGCTTTCTTT
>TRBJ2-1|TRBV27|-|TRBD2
CASRQIHASGRRNEQFF
TGTGCCAGCAGGCAAATCCACGCTAGCGGGAGGCGTAATGAGCAGTTCTTC
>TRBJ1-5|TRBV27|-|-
CASSMTAHSNQPQHF
TGTGCCAGCAGTATGACAGCACATAGCAATCAGCCCCAGCATTTT
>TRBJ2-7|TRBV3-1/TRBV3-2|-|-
CASSLSSSYEQYF
TGTGCCAGCAGCCTTTCCAGCTCCTACGAGCAGTACTTC
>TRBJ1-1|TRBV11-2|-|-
CASSLESVLNTEAFF
TGTGCCAGCAGCTTAGAGTCCGTCCTGAACACTGAAGCTTTCTTT
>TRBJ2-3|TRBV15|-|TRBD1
CATSGFYGTVIGDTQYF
TGTGCCACCAGCGGATTTTACGGGACAGTCATAGGAGATACGCAGTATTTT
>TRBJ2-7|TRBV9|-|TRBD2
CASSVGSGSYEQYF
TGTGCCAGCAGCGTAGGTAGCGGGAGCTACGAGCAGTACTTC
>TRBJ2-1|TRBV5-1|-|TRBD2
CASSFSGNLLSYNEQFF
TGCGCCAGCAGCTTTAGCGGGAATTTACTCTCCTACAATGAGCAGTTCTTC
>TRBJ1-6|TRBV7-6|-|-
CASSLEGFWSPLHF
TGTGCCAGCAGCTTAGAAGGGTTTTGGTCACCCCTCCACTTT
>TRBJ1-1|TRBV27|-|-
CASSLGPNTEAFF
TGTGCCAGCAGTCTCGGGCCGAACACTGAAGCTTTCTTT
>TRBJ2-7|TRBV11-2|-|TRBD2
CAISETSGVPRVYEQYF
TGTGCCATCTCGGAGACTAGCGGAGTTCCCCGGGTTTACGAGCAGTACTTC
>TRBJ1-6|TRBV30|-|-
CAWRHSTTGVNSPLHF
TGTGCCTGGAGGCATTCGACGACAGGCGTTAATTCACCCCTCCACTTT
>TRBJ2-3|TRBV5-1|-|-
CASSSRGGGGADTQYF
TGCGCCAGCAGCTCCCGAGGGGGGGGAGGCGCAGATACGCAGTATTTT
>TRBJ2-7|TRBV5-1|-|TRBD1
CASRQTGGMREQYF
TGCGCCAGCAGGCAGACAGGGGGGATGAGGGAGCAGTACTTC
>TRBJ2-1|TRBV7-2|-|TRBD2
CASSPTSGNEQFF
TGTGCCAGCAGCCCGACTAGCGGGAATGAGCAGTTCTTC
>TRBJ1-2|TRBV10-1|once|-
CASSERQPYYGYTF
TGCGCCAGCAGTGAGCGGCAGCCGTACTATGGCTACACCTTC
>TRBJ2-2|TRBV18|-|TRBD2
CASKTAGVTGELFF
TGTGCCAGCAAAACCGCGGGGGTCACCGGGGAGCTGTTTTTT
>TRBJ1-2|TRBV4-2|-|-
CASSQDSTGYGYTF
TGTGCCAGCAGCCAAGATTCCACGGGGTATGGCTACACCTTC
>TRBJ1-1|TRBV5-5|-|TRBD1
CASSFGRGLRNTEAFF
TGTGCCAGCAGCTTTGGCAGGGGGTTAAGGAACACTGAAGCTTTCTTT
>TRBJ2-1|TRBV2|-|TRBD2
CAIELAGDNEQFF
TGTGCCATCGAACTAGCGGGAGACAATGAGCAGTTCTTC
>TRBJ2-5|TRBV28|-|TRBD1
CASRDEAGTGYEETQYF
TGTGCCAGCAGGGACGAAGCCGGGACAGGTTACGAAGAGACCCAGTACTTC
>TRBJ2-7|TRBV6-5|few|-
CASSYMGIGSYEQYF
TGTGCCAGCAGTTACATGGGGATAGGCTCCTACGAGCAGTACTTC
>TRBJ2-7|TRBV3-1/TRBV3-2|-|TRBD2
CASSQDGASGRGEQYF
TGTGCCAGCAGCCAAGATGGCGCTAGCGGGAGGGGGGAGCAGTACTTC
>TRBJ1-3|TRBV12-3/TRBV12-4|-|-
CANSFTGNTIYF
TGTGCCAACTCCTTTACTGGAAACACCATATATTTT
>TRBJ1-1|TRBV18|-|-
CASSQSNRDTEAFF
TGTGCCAGCTCACAGAGCAATAGGGACACTGAAGCTTTCTTT